The clone carrying this TCR beta chain was seen a handful of times. The sample belongs to a study of shared clonotypes between healthy human individuals. At the level of the study: Donors had three CD4 naive, three CD4 memory, two CD8 naive and one CD8 memory plate apiece.

Germline values: CDR1 SNHLY, CDR2 FYNNEI. V lost 4 bases and J lost 4; bases outside the gene matches: 8. This CDR3 has 15 amino acids. Each cell subset's genomic DNA was divided evenly among several immunoSEQ plates. In the study's own analysis: Junction-only immunoSEQ sequences carried no quality scores, so filtering differed. Assay: immunoSEQ multiplex PCR; the TCRdb copy retains only in-frame clones and omits some. V and J calls plus clone size are reproduced from that table; the DNA served to infer D and trimming. The sample holds about 300,000 clones; approximately 79% are singletons and the top ten take 10%.

Sequencing was done on a sample of memory CD4+ T cells sorted from blood. The subset denotes: CD45RA-negative fraction. The rearrangement uses TRBV2 and TRBJ2-5, with TRBD1 matching over 8 bases. The receptor comes from a man aged 25 to 40 in good health. CDR3 region: CASSGRTGKGETQYF. The CDR3 DNA reads TGTGCCAGCAGTGGGAGGACAGGGAAGGGAGAGACCCAGTACTTC.